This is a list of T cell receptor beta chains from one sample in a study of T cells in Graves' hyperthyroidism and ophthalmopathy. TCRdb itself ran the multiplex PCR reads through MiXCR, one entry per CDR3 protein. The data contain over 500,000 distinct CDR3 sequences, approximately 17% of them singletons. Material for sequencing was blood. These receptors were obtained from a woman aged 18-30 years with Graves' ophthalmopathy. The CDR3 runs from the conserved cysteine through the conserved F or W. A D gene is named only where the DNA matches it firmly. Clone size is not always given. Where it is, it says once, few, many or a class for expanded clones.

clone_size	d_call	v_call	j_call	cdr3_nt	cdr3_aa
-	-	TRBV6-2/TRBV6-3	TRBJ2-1	TGTGCCAGCAGTACGCTCGTCAATGAGCAGTTCTTC	CASSTLVNEQFF
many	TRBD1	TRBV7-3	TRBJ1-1	TGTGCCAGCAGTTTTACAGGGGGTACTGAAGCTTTCTTT	CASSFTGGTEAFF
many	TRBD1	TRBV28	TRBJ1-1	TGTGCCAGCAAACAGGGGGCTGTGAACACTGAAGCTTTCTTT	CASKQGAVNTEAFF
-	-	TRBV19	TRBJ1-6	TGTGCCAGTAGTATTGGGGAATCACCCCTCCACTTT	CASSIGESPLHF
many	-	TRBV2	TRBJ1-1	TGTGCCAGCAGTGACAAGGGTCTCCAAGCTTTCTTT	CASSDKGLQAFF
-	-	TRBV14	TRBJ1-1	TGTGCCAGCAGCAGGGGACACACGAACACTGAAGCTTTCTTT	CASSRGHTNTEAFF
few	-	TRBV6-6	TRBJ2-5	TGTGCCAGCAGTTACTCGGGGTCCCAAGAGACCCAGTACTTC	CASSYSGSQETQYF
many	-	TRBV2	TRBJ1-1	TGTGCCAGTCTCGTGGGCCGAACTATGAACACTGAAGCTTTCTTT	CASLVGRTMNTEAFF
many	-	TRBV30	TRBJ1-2	TGTGCCTGGAGTGCTGGTTGGGACTATGGCTACACCTTC	CAWSAGWDYGYTF
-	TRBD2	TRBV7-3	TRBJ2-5	TGTGCCAGCAGCCCCCTCGGGGGTGGACTAGCGGGAAAGTCGGCCGAGACCCAGTACTTC	CASSPLGGGLAGKSAETQYF
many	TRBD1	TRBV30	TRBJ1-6	TGTGCCTGGAGTACAGGACAGGGATCACCCCTCCACTTT	CAWSTGQGSPLHF
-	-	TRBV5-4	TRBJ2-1	TGTGCCAGCAGCTCCCTGGGCGGCTCCTACAATGAGCAGTTCTTC	CASSSLGGSYNEQFF
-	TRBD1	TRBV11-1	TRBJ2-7	TGTGCCAGCAGCTTAGGGACAGGGTCACCCTACGAGCAGTACTTC	CASSLGTGSPYEQYF
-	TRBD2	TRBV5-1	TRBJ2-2	TGCGCCAGCGGAACCCGGGACTACCACACCGGGGAGCTGTTTTTT	CASGTRDYHTGELFF
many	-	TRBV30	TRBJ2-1	TGTGCCTGGGGGGGGGCCGGGCGGCAGTTCTTC	CAWGGAGRQFF
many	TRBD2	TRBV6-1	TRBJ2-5	TGTGCCAGCAGTTACGGAAGGGGAGGGAACCAAGAGACCCAGTACTTC	CASSYGRGGNQETQYF
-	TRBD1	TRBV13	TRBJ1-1	TGTGCCAGCAGCCGGCGACAGGGGGCAAGCACTGAAGCTTTCTTT	CASSRRQGASTEAFF
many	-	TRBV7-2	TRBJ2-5	TGTGCCAGCAGCTCCCCAGGAGTGGTCCAAGAGACCCAGTACTTC	CASSSPGVVQETQYF
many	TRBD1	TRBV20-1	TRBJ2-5	TGCAGTGCTAGTCGAGGGGGCGAGACCCAGTACTTC	CSASRGGETQYF
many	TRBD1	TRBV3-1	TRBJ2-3	TGTGCCAGCGCCCGACAGGGGGCGCGTGATACGCAGTATTTT	CASARQGARDTQYF
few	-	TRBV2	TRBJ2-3	TGTGCCAGCAGTGAAGCGGCGGTCGCTTCAGATACGCAGTATTTT	CASSEAAVASDTQYF
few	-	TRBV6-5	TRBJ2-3	TGTGCCAGCAGTTACTCGAAACTAGCTAGCACAGATACGCAGTATTTT	CASSYSKLASTDTQYF
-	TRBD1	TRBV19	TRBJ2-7	TGTGCCAGTAGTCTGGGGACAGCGCTCTCCTACGAGCAGTACTTC	CASSLGTALSYEQYF
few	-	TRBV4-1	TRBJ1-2	TGCGCCAGCAGCCAAGCAGCGGGGGTTCCGGATGGCTACACCTTC	CASSQAAGVPDGYTF
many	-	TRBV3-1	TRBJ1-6	TGTGCCAGCAGCCAAGTGTTGGGCCGGGGTTGGAATTCACCCCTCCACTTT	CASSQVLGRGWNSPLHF
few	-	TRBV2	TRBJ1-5	TGTGCCAGCACCGGTGCTAGCGGGGACAATCAGCCCCAGCATTTT	CASTGASGDNQPQHF
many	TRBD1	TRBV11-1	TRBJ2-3	TGTGCCAGCAGCCGACAGGGTGGTACGCAGTATTTT	CASSRQGGTQYF
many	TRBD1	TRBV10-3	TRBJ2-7	TGTGCCATCAGTGATCGGACAGGGGACTACGAGCAGTACTTC	CAISDRTGDYEQYF
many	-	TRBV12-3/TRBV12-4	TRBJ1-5	TGTGCCAGCAGGCTGGGGGGGCCCAATCAGCCCCAGCATTTT	CASRLGGPNQPQHF